These T cell receptor beta chains were read from a single sample in a study of blood T cell repertoires in COVID-19. TCRdb's table, derived via immunoSEQ multiplex PCR, lists solely in-frame clones and lacks some. This sample has 25,000 to 35,000 clones, with 85% to 95% found just once. The sample comprised peripheral blood. These receptors were obtained from a human donor in a cohort sampled during active COVID-19. Each CDR3 is given with its conserved first and last residue. The D gene is left open where the match is weak. A clone size is listed for some rows: how often the clone was seen (once, few, many), or a class if it is expanded.

clone_size d_call j_call cdr3_length v_call cdr3_nt cdr3_aa
. TRBD2 TRBJ2-5 16 TRBV5-5 TGTGCCAGCAGCCCTTTACTAGCGGGAGGACAAGAGACCCAGTACTTC CASSPLLAGGQETQYF
. . TRBJ2-7 11 TRBV20-1 TGCAGTGCTACTGCGGACTACGAGCAGTACTTC CSATADYEQYF
few . TRBJ1-2 13 TRBV6-5 TGTGCCAGCAGTAGGACTGAGTACTATGGCTACACCTTC CASSRTEYYGYTF
once . TRBJ1-1 14 TRBV5-1 TGCGCCAGCAGCTTGGGGGAGGGGAGGAGTGAAGCTTTCTTT CASSLGEGRSEAFF
. . TRBJ2-7 17 TRBV4-1 TGCGCCAGCAGCCAAGAGGGGTCGGGGATGAGCGGCTACGAGCAGTACTTC CASSQEGSGMSGYEQYF
. TRBD1 TRBJ2-7 14 TRBV28 TGTGCCAGCAGTTTAGACAGGGCCTCCTACGAGCAGTACTTC CASSLDRASYEQYF
. TRBD2 TRBJ2-2 13 TRBV28 TGTGCCAGCATAAGCGGGAGCGCCGGGGAGCTGTTTTTT CASISGSAGELFF
few TRBD2 TRBJ2-3 15 TRBV7-3 TGTGCCAGCAGCTTAAAGGGGCTAGCGGGAGATACGCAGTATTTT CASSLKGLAGDTQYF
. TRBD2 TRBJ2-1 15 TRBV5-1 TGCGCCAGCAGTCAGGGGCGGGAGGGCAACAATGAGCAGTTCTTC CASSQGREGNNEQFF
. TRBD1 TRBJ2-1 15 TRBV10-3 TGTGCCATCAGCCACCCGGGACAGGGGTGGAATGAGCAGTTCTTC CAISHPGQGWNEQFF
once . TRBJ1-5 13 TRBV4-1 TGCGCCAGCAGCCACAATAGCAATCAGCCCCAGCATTTT CASSHNSNQPQHF